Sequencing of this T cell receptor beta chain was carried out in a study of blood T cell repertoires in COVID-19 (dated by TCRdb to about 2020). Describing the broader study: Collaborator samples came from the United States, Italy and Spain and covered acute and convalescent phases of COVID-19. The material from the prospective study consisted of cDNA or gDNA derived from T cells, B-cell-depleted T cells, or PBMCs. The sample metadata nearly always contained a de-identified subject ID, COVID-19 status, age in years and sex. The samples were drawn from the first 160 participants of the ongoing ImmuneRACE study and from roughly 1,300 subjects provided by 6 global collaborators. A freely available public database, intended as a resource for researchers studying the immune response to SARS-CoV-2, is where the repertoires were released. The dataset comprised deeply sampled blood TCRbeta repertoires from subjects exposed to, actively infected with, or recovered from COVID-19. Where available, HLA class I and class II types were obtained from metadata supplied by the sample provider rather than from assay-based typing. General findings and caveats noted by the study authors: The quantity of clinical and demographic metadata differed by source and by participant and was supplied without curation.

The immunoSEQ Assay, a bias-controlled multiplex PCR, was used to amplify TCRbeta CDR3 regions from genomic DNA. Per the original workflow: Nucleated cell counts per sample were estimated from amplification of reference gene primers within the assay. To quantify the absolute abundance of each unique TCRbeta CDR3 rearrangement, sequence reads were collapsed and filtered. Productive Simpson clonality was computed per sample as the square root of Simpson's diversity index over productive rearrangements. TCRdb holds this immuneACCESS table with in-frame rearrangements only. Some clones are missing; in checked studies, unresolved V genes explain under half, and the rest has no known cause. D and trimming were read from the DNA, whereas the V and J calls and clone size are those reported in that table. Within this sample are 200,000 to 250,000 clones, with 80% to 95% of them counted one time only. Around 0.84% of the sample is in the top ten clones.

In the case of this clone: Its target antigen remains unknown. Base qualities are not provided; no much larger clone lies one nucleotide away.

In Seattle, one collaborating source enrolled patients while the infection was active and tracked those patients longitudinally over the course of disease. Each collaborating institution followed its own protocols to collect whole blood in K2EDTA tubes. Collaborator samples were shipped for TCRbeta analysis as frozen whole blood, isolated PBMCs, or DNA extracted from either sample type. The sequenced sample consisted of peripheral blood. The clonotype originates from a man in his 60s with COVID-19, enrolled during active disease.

The sequence in DNA is TGTGCCAGCAGCTTGGGGTCTGCGGGGAACACTGAAGCTTTCTTT. Its protein reads: CASSLGSAGNTEAFF. The chain joins TRBV5-6 to TRBJ1-1; the D gene identity is not certain. V was cut back by 0 bases and J by 1 base, leaving a gap of 10 bases between them. The germline V gene encodes CDR1 SGHDT and CDR2 YYEEEE. The CDR3 numbers 15 residues from cysteine through phenylalanine. Only the CDR3 part of the read is kept: 45 bases, read in frame from the first base.